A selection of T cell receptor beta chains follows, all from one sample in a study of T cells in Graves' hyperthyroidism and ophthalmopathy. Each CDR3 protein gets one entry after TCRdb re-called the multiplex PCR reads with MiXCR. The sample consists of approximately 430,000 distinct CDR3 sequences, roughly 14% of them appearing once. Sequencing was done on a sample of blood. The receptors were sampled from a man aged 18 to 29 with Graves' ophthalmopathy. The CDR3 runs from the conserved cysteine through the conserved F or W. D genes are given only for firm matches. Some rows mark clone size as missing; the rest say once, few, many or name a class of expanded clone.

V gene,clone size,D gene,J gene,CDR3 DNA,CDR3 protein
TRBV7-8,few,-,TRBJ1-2,TGTGCCAGCAGCTTAGTTAGAGTAGGAGGGCACGGCTACACCTTC,CASSLVRVGGHGYTF
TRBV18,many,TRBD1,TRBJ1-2,TGTGCCAGCTCACCACCGGGGACAGGGTCCAACTATGGCTACACCTTC,CASSPPGTGSNYGYTF
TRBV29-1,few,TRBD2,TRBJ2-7,TGCAGCGCCGAAGGCGGGGGGAACGAGCAGTACTTC,CSAEGGGNEQYF
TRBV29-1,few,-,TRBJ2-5,TGCAGCGTTTCCAGGGAGGAGGGAGAGACCCAGTACTTC,CSVSREEGETQYF
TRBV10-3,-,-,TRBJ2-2,TGTGCCATCAGTGTTCTAGTGGAGGACACCGGGGAGCTGTTTTTT,CAISVLVEDTGELFF
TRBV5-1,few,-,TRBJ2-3,TGCGCCAGCAGCTTGCACAGAGCTAGCACAGATACGCAGTATTTT,CASSLHRASTDTQYF
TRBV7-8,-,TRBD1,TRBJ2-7,TGTGCCAGCAGCTATATACCGGGACAGGGGAGCGAGCAGTACTTC,CASSYIPGQGSEQYF
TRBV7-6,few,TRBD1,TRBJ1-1,TGTGCCAGCAGCGGGGGACGGACAGAACAGGGGGCTTTCTTT,CASSGGRTEQGAFF
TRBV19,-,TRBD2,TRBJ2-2,TGTGCCAGTACCCTAGCGGGAGTCACCGGGGAGCTGTTTTTT,CASTLAGVTGELFF
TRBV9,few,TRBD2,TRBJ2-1,TGTGCCAGCAGCCTCGGAGCGACTTTAGCGGGGGAGTACAATGAGCAGTTCTTC,CASSLGATLAGEYNEQFF
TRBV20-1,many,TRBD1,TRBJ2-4,TGCAGTGCTAGATCGGGACAGGGGTCCAACATTCAGTACTTC,CSARSGQGSNIQYF
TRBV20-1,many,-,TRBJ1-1,TGCAGTGCTAGTTTCCAGCCGAACACTGAAGCTTTCTTT,CSASFQPNTEAFF
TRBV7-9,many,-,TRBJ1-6,TGTGCCAGCAGCCCAAGTGACAGTAATTCACCCCTCCACTTT,CASSPSDSNSPLHF
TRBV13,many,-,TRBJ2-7,TGTGCCAGCAGGCCTACAGGGTTCTACGAGCAGTACTTC,CASRPTGFYEQYF
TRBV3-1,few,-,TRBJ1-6,TGTGCCAGCAGCCACAACCTACAGGGATATAATTCACCCCTCCACTTT,CASSHNLQGYNSPLHF
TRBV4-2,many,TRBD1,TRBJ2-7,TGTGCCAGCAGCCGGGAACCGGGACAGGGGCAGCAGTACTTC,CASSREPGQGQQYF
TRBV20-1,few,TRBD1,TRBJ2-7,TGCAGTGCTAGAGAGACAGGGGAGTGGTACGAGCAGTACTTC,CSARETGEWYEQYF
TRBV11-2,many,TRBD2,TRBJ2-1,TGTGCCAGCAGCCGTAGCGGGGACTCCTACAATGAGCAGTTCTTC,CASSRSGDSYNEQFF
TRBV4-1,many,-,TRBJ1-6,TGCGCCAGCAGCCAAGGGTGGACGGGAGAGAGTAATTCACCCCTCCACTTT,CASSQGWTGESNSPLHF
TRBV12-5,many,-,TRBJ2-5,TGTGCTAGTGGTTCTGACTGGGAAAACCAAGAGACCCAGTACTTC,CASGSDWENQETQYF
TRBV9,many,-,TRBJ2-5,TGTGCCAGCAGCGTAGAGGACTTCCAAGAGACCCAGTACTTC,CASSVEDFQETQYF
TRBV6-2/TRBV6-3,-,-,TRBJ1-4,TGTGCCAGCAGCCGGGACCTACTACCTACAACTAATGAAAAACTGTTTTTT,CASSRDLLPTTNEKLFF
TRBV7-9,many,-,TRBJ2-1,TGTGCCAGCAGCCCCAGGGGGGGGAAGCTATACAATGAGCAGTTCTTC,CASSPRGGKLYNEQFF
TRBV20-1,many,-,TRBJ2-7,TGCAGTGCTAGAGCTGCGCAGGGTGCATATCACGAGCAGTACTTC,CSARAAQGAYHEQYF
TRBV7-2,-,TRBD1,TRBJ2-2,TGTGCCAGCAGCTCATCGACAGGGAAGGGCGGGGAGCTGTTTTTT,CASSSSTGKGGELFF
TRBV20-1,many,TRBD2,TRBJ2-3,TGCAGTGCCCGACTAGCTTATACGCAGTATTTT,CSARLAYTQYF
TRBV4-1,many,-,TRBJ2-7,TGCGCCAGCAGCCAAGCGAGGGAATACGAGCAGTACTTC,CASSQAREYEQYF
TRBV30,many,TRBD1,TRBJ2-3,TGTGCCTGGCAGACCGGGACAGTTAGCACAGATACGCAGTATTTT,CAWQTGTVSTDTQYF
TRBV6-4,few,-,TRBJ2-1,TGTGCCAGCAGTGACGTGCCCCGGGCTAAGCGGTTCTTC,CASSDVPRAKRFF
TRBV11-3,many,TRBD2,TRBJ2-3,TGTGCCAGCAGCTTAGTGGCTAGCGGGGGAGCAGATACGCAGTATTTT,CASSLVASGGADTQYF
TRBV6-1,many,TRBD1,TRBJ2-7,TGCGCCAGCAGCTTGGACAGGTCCTACGAGCAGTACTTC,CASSLDRSYEQYF
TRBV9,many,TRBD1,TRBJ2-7,TGTGCCAGCAGCGTAGGGGGGACAGGTCCCTACGAGCAGTACTTC,CASSVGGTGPYEQYF
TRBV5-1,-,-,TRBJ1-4,TGCGCCAGCAGATACGACACTTCTTACGAAAAACTGTTTTTT,CASRYDTSYEKLFF
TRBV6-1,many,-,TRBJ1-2,TGTGCCAGCAGTGCGAGGCAGAGCTATGGCTACACCTTC,CASSARQSYGYTF
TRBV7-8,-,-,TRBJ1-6,TGTGCCAGCAGCTTTTCGTTCAAGGGCTCCTATAATTCACCCCTCCACTTT,CASSFSFKGSYNSPLHF
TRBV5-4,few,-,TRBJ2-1,TGTGCCAGCAGCTTGGAGGACGGGGGGCACAATGAGCAGTTCTTC,CASSLEDGGHNEQFF
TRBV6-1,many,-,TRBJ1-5,TGTGCCAGCAGGGTGACGGAGGATCAGCCCCAGCATTTT,CASRVTEDQPQHF
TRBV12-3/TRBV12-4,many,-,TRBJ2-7,TGTGCCAGCAGGAAGGACACCTCCTACGAGCAGTACTTC,CASRKDTSYEQYF
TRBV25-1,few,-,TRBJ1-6,TGTGCCAGCAGTGATTTGGCAAGGGGCTCGGATTCACCCCTCCACTTT,CASSDLARGSDSPLHF
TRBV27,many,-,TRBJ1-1,TGTGCCAGCAGTTTAACCAGGAACACTGAAGCTTTCTTT,CASSLTRNTEAFF